Described below is a single TCR beta chain sequence and its context. Its antigen is not identified. The data were taken from a study of OX40 agonist ivuxolimab in advanced cancers. At the level of the study: Earlier treatment with anti-PD-1, anti-PD-L1 or anti-CTLA-4 was permitted, and less than 50% had received some. Study observations and caveats: People who partly responded at 0.1-3.0 mg/kg had some of the least clonal expansion seen. More expanded clones were found, on average, in CD8+ than in CD4+ T cells.

The protocol was immunoSEQ multiplex PCR, while the TCRdb copy is restricted to in-frame clones and leaves out a portion. The sample lists tens of thousands of clones, roughly 89% seen once, with 0.19% in the top ten. The germline CDR1 and CDR2 sequences are LNHNV and YYDKDF (reference sequence). The CDR3 contains 14 residues. The junction had 7 bases not matched to a gene; V was cut back by 5 bases and J by 6 bases. Autoimmune disease history or systemic immunosuppression excluded patients. The TCR sequence derives from an adult with an advanced solid tumor such as melanoma, head and neck, liver or kidney cancer. This rearrangement joins TRBV15 to TRBJ2-3; 8 positions match TRBD2. This material consisted of CD4+ or CD8+ T cells sorted from blood, taken in a trial of the OX40 agonist ivuxolimab. CDR3 nucleotide sequence: TGTGCCACCAGCGACGGGGGGGCTGTTGATACGCAGTATTTT. As protein: CATSDGGAVDTQYF.